Presented here are 20 T cell receptor beta chains from one specimen sequenced in a study of T cell responses to AZD1222 COVID-19 vaccine. Profiling relied on immunoSEQ multiplex PCR, and the TCRdb table lists in-frame clones only, not all of them. The data contain 100,000 to 150,000 clones, roughly 84% of them seen just once; the ten biggest clones take up less than 15%. Sequenced here: peripheral blood, sampled on day 0 of AZD1222 vaccination. The source of these receptors is an adult in good health.

This chain uses TRBV20-1 with TRBJ1-2, with a weak D call TRBD1 (6 bases). Trimming removed 4 bases at V and 6 bases at J, with 15 bases between. Germline CDR1 DFQATT, CDR2 SNEGSKA (reference sequence). The CDR3 extends over 13 amino acids. The CDR3 region is CSANDRSVDGYTF. The CDR3 DNA is TGCAGTGCTAATGACAGGTCCGTCGATGGCTACACCTTC.

The chain links TRBV4-1 to TRBJ2-3; D is unresolved. The length of the CDR3 is 15 residues. The germline gives CDR1 MGHRA, CDR2 YSYEKL. The V end was cut by 6 bases, the J end by 1 base, with 14 bases between. CDR3 protein: CASRTGLLGTDTQYF. In DNA, the CDR3 is TGCGCCAGCAGGACCGGGCTATTGGGCACAGATACGCAGTATTTT.

The chain couples TRBV9 to TRBJ2-5; D assignment may be TRBD1 or TRBD2 (5 bases each). Germline-derived CDR1 and CDR2 are SGDLS and YYNGEE. V was trimmed by 0 bases and J by 2 bases, leaving 8 bases between them. CDR3 length: 14 residues. CDR3 nucleotides: TGTGCCAGCAGCGTAGGGGGACGGCAAGAGACCCAGTACTTC. This codes for CASSVGGRQETQYF.

Only a few counts were recorded for this clone. This chain connects TRBV28 to TRBJ2-3, with 13 bases matching TRBD2. The CDR3 is made up of 15 amino acids. V lost 7 bases, J lost 8 bases, and 9 bases stayed unmatched. CDR1 and CDR2 (germline): MDHEN, SYDVKM. CDR3 nucleotide sequence: TGTGCCAGCACAGGACTAGCGGGAGTATGGGGTACGCAGTATTTT. The encoded protein is CASTGLAGVWGTQYF.

This chain links TRBV6-5 with TRBJ1-4; 10 bases map to TRBD1. V dropped 7 bases and J dropped 6; count of bases not matched to a gene: 5. Germline V gives CDR1 MNHEY, CDR2 SVGAGI. The CDR3 sequence is 14 residues long. The CDR3 region has the DNA TGTGCCAGCACACCGGGACAGGGGTATGAAAAACTGTTTTTT. Translating gives CASTPGQGYEKLFF.

J is TRBJ1-6 and V is TRBV3-1 (or the pseudogene TRBV3-2); the match to TRBD1 covers 7 bases. CDR1 and CDR2 from the germline V gene are LGHDT and YNNKEL (reference sequence). There are 14 residues in the CDR3. V lost 4 bases to trimming and J lost 9 bases; unmatched junction nucleotides: 6. Written as DNA, the CDR3 is TGTGCCAGCAGCCTAAGACAGGGAAGTTCACCCCTCCACTTT. This sequence encodes CASSLRQGSSPLHF.

This clone was detected only a few times. The rearrangement joins TRBV7-9 to TRBJ1-5; unclear D gene. V lost 8 bases to trimming and J lost 5 bases, with 16 bases between them. Per the germline V gene, CDR1 is SEHNR and CDR2 is FQNEAQ (reference sequence). This CDR3 comprises 14 residues. The chain's CDR3 is CASSPPIADQPQHF. The CDR3 nucleotides read TGTGCCAGCTCCCCCCCCATCGCCGATCAGCCCCAGCATTTT.

This clone was recorded once. The chain combines TRBV5-1 with TRBJ1-3; 11 bases are shared with TRBD1. This CDR3 has 17 amino acids. Trimming cost V 4 bases and J 0 bases; bases outside gene matches: 6. Germline CDR1 SGHRS, CDR2 YFSETQ. DNA of the CDR3: TGCGCCAGCAGCCCGGGACAGGGGGGGTCCTCTGGAAACACCATATATTTT. It translates to CASSPGQGGSSGNTIYF.

This clone was picked up a small number of times. The genes are TRBV11-3 and TRBJ1-1, with D unresolved. Per the germline V gene, CDR1 is SGHNT and CDR2 is YENEEA. V was trimmed by 5 bases and J by 1 base, leaving 14 bases between them. The CDR3 totals 15 residues. In DNA form, the CDR3 reads TGTGCCAGCAGCGACGCCGGGTCCCAGAACACTGAAGCTTTCTTT. Encoded protein: CASSDAGSQNTEAFF. Combining the CDR3 with reference TRBV11-3 and TRBJ1-1 gives the whole variable domain EAGVVQSPRYKIIEKKQPVAFWCNPISGHNTLYWYLQNLGQGPELLIRYENEEAVDDSQLPKDRFSAERLKGVDSTLKIQPAELGDSAVYLCASSDAGSQNTEAFFGQGTRLTVV.

This clone turned up a few times. CDR3 amino acids: CASSLVVGGGTGELFF. In DNA, the CDR3 is TGTGCCAGCAGCTTAGTGGTCGGCGGGGGGACCGGGGAGCTGTTTTTT. The chain uses TRBV7-2 and TRBJ2-2; 8 bases are a match to TRBD2. This CDR3 comprises 16 residues. From germline, CDR1 is SGHTA and CDR2 FQGNSA. Unmatched junction bases numbered 6, after V lost 1 base and J lost 5 bases.

V gene TRBV28 combines with J gene TRBJ2-3, with TRBD1 identical over 10 bases. Germline values: CDR1 MDHEN, CDR2 SYDVKM. The CDR3 is 15 residues long. Trimming cost V 2 bases and J 5 bases; bases outside gene matches: 4. For the CDR3, the DNA is TGTGCCAGCAGTTTAGGGACAGGGGTTGTAGATACGCAGTATTTT. Amino acids: CASSLGTGVVDTQYF.

The rearrangement links TRBV10-2 to TRBJ1-4, with TRBD1 as a possible D gene (5 bases). CDR1 is WSHSY, CDR2 SAAADI, per germline. V dropped 6 bases and J dropped 6 bases, with 14 bases sitting between them. The CDR3 spans 14 residues. In DNA form, the CDR3 reads TGCGCCAGCAGCGGGGACCCCGAGCATGAAAAACTGTTTTTT. As protein: CASSGDPEHEKLFF.

V usage is TRBV4-3 and J usage is TRBJ1-4; D unclear. The CDR3 loop spans 15 amino acids. Trimming took 1 base from V and 1 from J, leaving 7 bases between them. Germline values: CDR1 LGHNA, CDR2 YSLEER. CDR3 in DNA: TGCGCCAGCAGCCAAGGGTGGAGAACTAATGAAAAACTGTTTTTT. Amino acids: CASSQGWRTNEKLFF.

V gene TRBV27 combines with J gene TRBJ2-1; D unresolved. Germline CDR1 MNHEY, CDR2 SMNVEV (reference sequence). Trimming stripped 7 bases from V and 6 bases from J, with 16 bases between. CDR3 length: 14 amino acids. DNA of the CDR3: TGTGCCAGCACCCTAGGGCCAGCTCGCAATGAGCAGTTCTTC. Its protein is CASTLGPARNEQFF.

The J gene is TRBJ2-7, the V gene TRBV6-1; D ambiguous. Trimming took off 8 bases at V and 2 bases at J, with 10 bases between the two ends. The CDR3 has 12 residues. Germline CDR1 reads MNHNS; CDR2 reads SASEGT. CDR3 amino acids: CASGPSAYEQYF. CDR3 nucleotide sequence: TGTGCCAGCGGTCCGTCGGCCTACGAGCAGTACTTC.

This clone appeared a single time. The genes are TRBV9 and TRBJ2-4, with D unclear. This CDR3 contains 13 residues. Trimming cost V 3 bases and J 12 bases, with 16 bases left between them. Germline lookup yields CDR1 SGDLS and CDR2 YYNGEE. The CDR3 protein is CASSGGGFGSQYF. In DNA, the CDR3 is TGTGCCAGCAGCGGAGGCGGATTCGGGTCTCAGTACTTC. The full variable domain, in which reference TRBV9 and TRBJ2-4 provide the parts outside the CDR3, is DSGVTQTPKHLITATGQRVTLRCSPRSGDLSVYWYQQSLDQGLQFLIQYYNGEERAKGNILERFSAQQFPDLHSELNLSSLELGDSALYFCASSGGGFGSQYFGAGTRLSVL.

V usage is TRBV4-1 and J usage is TRBJ1-6; D call uncertain. The CDR3 is 14 residues long. The V gene lost 3 bases and the J gene lost 13 bases, with 16 bases spanning the gap. From germline, CDR1 is MGHRA and CDR2 YSYEKL. The CDR3 sequence is CASSQRSGPGPLHF. For the CDR3, the DNA is TGCGCCAGCAGCCAGAGGAGCGGTCCGGGGCCCCTCCACTTT.

This chain connects TRBV18 to TRBJ2-7, with TRBD2 as a possible D gene (5 bases). Germline V gene data show CDR1 as KGHSH and CDR2 as LQKENI. V was cut by 5 bases and J by 1 base, with 9 bases left in between. This CDR3 is 13 amino acids long. The CDR3 region is CASSGRGSYEQYF. The DNA for the CDR3 is TGTGCCAGCTCAGGGCGAGGGTCCTACGAGCAGTACTTC.

This CDR3 is CASSPPDRENTEAFF. CDR3 nucleotide sequence: TGTGCCAGCAGTCCACCGGACAGGGAAAACACTGAAGCTTTCTTT. The chain couples TRBV28 to TRBJ1-1; TRBD1 matches 8 bases. There are 15 residues in the CDR3. Looked up from germline, CDR1 is MDHEN and CDR2 is SYDVKM. J gave up 2 bases and V 5 bases, and 7 bases lay outside the gene matches.

The chain joins TRBV10-1 to TRBJ2-4, with D hard to call. The CDR3 runs to 10 residues. Germline V gene data show CDR1 as WNHNN and CDR2 as SYGVQD (reference sequence). The germline V and J ends were trimmed by 10 bases and 7 bases, with 8 bases remaining between them. The CDR3 loop reads CATERNIQYF. The CDR3 DNA follows: TGCGCCACTGAGCGTAACATTCAGTACTTC.